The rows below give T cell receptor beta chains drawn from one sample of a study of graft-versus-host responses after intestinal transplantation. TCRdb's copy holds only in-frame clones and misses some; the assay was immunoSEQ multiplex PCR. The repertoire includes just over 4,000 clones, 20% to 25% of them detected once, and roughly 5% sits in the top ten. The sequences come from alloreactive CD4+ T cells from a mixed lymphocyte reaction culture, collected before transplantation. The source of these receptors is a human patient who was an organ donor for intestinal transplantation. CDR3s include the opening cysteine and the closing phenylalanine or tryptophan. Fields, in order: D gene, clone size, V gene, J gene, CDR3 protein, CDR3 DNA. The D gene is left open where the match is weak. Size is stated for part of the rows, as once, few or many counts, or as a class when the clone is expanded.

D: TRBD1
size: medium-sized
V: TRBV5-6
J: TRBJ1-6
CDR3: CASSLAGGRSPLHF
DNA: TGTGCCAGCAGCTTGGCAGGGGGGAGGTCACCCCTCCACTTT

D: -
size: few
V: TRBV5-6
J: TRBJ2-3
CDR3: CASSLHTRGTQYF
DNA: TGTGCCAGCAGCTTACATACTCGGGGGACGCAGTATTTT

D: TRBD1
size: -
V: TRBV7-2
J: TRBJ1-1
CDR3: CASSLTGENTEAFF
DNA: TGTGCCAGCAGCTTGACAGGGGAGAACACTGAAGCTTTCTTT

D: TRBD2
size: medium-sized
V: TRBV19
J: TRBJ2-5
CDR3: CASSKRGVQETQYF
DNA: TGTGCCAGTAGTAAGCGGGGAGTCCAAGAGACCCAGTACTTC

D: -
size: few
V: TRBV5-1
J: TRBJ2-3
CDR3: CASGGIVHTSTDTQYF
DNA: TGCGCCAGCGGCGGGATCGTGCACACTAGCACAGATACGCAGTATTTT

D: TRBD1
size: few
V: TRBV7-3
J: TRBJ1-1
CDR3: CASSFRTGTEAFF
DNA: TGTGCCAGCAGCTTCAGGACAGGGACTGAAGCTTTCTTT

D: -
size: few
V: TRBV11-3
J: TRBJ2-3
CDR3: CASSLDTRDTQYF
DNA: TGTGCCAGCAGCTTAGATACTAGAGATACGCAGTATTTT

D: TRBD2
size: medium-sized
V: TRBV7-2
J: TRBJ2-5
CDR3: CASSLRGGASETQYF
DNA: TGTGCCAGCAGCTTACGCGGGGGGGCTAGCGAGACCCAGTACTTC

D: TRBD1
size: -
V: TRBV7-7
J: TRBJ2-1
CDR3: CASSFAPGGFAEQFF
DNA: TGTGCTAGCAGCTTTGCGCCAGGGGGTTTCGCTGAGCAGTTCTTC

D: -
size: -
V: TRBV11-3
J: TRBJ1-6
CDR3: CASSAQTNSPLHF
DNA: TGTGCCAGCAGCGCACAGACCAATTCACCCCTCCACTTT

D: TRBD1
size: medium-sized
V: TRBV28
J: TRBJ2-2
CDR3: CASSPGTGTGELFF
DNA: TGTGCCAGCAGTCCCGGGACAGGGACCGGGGAGCTGTTTTTT

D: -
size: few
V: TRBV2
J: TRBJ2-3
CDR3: CASSEDRQGIDTQYF
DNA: TGTGCCAGCAGTGAAGATCGGCAGGGAATAGATACGCAGTATTTT

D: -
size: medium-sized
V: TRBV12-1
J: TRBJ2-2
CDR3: CASSFRGLAGDTGELFF
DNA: TGTGCCAGCAGCTTTCGCGGACTAGCGGGGGACACCGGGGAGCTGTTTTTT

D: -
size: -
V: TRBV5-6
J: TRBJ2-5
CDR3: CASSLYYSKETQYF
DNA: TGTGCCAGCAGCTTATATTACAGCAAAGAGACCCAGTACTTC

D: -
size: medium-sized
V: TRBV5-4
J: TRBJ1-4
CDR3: CASSFEVVDEKLFF
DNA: TGTGCCAGCAGCTTTGAGGTTGTGGATGAAAAACTGTTTTTT

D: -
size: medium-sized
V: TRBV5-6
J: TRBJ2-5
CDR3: CASSLDPRYQETQYF
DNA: TGTGCCAGCAGCTTGGACCCTAGGTACCAAGAGACCCAGTACTTC

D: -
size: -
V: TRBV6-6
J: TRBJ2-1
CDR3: CASSSPFNEQFF
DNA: TGTGCCAGCAGTTCCCCCTTCAATGAGCAGTTCTTC

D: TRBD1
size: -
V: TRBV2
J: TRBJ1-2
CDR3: CASSGQGRNYGYTF
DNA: TGTGCCAGCAGTGGACAGGGTAGGAACTATGGCTACACCTTC

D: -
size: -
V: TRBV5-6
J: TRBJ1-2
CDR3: CASSLTNYGYTF
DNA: TGTGCCAGCAGCTTGACAAACTATGGCTACACCTTC

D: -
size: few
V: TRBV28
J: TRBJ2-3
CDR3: CASSLGGTLHDTQYF
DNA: TGTGCCAGCAGTTTAGGAGGAACCTTACACGATACGCAGTATTTT

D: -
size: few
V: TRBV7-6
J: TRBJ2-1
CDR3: CASSNIGGPGDNEQFF
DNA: TGTGCCAGCAGCAACATCGGGGGGCCCGGCGACAATGAGCAGTTCTTC

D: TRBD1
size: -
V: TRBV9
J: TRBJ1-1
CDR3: CASSAGTGTGEPEAFF
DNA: TGTGCCAGCAGCGCCGGTACCGGGACAGGGGAACCTGAAGCTTTCTTT

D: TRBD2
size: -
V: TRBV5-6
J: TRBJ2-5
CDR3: CASSPNSGGDPGTQYF
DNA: TGTGCCAGCAGTCCAAATAGCGGGGGAGACCCAGGGACCCAGTACTTC

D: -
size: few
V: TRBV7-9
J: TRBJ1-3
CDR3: CASSPNNYRNTIYF
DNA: TGTGCCAGCAGCCCAAATAACTATAGAAACACCATATATTTT

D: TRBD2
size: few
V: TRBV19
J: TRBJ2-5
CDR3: CASSILRGETQYF
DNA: TGTGCCAGTAGTATCCTGCGGGGGGAGACCCAGTACTTC

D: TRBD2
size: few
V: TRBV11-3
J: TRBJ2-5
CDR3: CASSFTSAQETQYF
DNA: TGTGCCAGCAGCTTTACTAGCGCCCAAGAGACCCAGTACTTC

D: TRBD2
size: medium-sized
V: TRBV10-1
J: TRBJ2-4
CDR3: CASSDASGVGNIQYF
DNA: TGCGCCAGCAGTGATGCCAGCGGGGTGGGGAACATTCAGTACTTC

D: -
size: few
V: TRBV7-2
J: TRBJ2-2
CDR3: CASSLRLAGELFF
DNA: TGTGCCAGCAGCTTAAGGCTAGCCGGGGAGCTGTTTTTT

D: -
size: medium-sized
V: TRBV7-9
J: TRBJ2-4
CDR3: CASSLAIMGRGGNIQYF
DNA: TGTGCCAGCAGCTTAGCTATAATGGGCAGGGGTGGGAACATTCAGTACTTC

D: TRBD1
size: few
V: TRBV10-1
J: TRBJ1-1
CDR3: CASSRTGGTEAFF
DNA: TGCGCCAGCAGTAGAACAGGGGGCACTGAAGCTTTCTTT

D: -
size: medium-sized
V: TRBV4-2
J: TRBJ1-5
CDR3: CASSQVTSFGNQPQHF
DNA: TGTGCCAGCAGCCAAGTTACATCCTTCGGCAATCAGCCCCAGCATTTT

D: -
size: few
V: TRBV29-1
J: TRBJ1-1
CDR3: CSDEWSGIKRNTEAFF
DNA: TGCAGCGACGAATGGTCGGGGATCAAGAGAAACACTGAAGCTTTCTTT

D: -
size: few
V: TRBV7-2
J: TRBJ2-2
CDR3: CASSLELGELFF
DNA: TGTGCCAGCAGCTTAGAGCTCGGGGAGCTGTTTTTT

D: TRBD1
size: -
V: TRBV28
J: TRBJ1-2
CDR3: CASTGGIPNYGYTF
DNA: TGTGCCAGCACAGGGGGGATTCCTAACTATGGCTACACCTTC

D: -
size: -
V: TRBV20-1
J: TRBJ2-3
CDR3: CSAHETDTQYF
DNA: TGCAGTGCTCATGAGACAGATACGCAGTATTTT

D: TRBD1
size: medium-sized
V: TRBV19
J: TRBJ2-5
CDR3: CASRTGGQETQYF
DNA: TGTGCCAGTAGAACAGGGGGCCAAGAGACCCAGTACTTC

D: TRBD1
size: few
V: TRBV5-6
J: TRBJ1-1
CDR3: CASSLGTGTVTEAFF
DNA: TGTGCCAGCAGCTTGGGGACAGGGACGGTTACTGAAGCTTTCTTT

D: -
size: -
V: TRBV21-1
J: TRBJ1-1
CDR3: CASSKELGGNTEAFF
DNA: TGTGCCAGCAGCAAAGAGTTAGGAGGGAACACTGAAGCTTTCTTT

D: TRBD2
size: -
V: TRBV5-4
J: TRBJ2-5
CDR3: CASSSLGLAGGPVETQYF
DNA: TGTGCCAGCAGCTCCTTGGGCCTAGCGGGGGGGCCGGTAGAGACCCAGTACTTC

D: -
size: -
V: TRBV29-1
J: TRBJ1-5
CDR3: CSVELRLGGGNQPQHF
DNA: TGCAGCGTTGAATTACGCCTCGGGGGGGGCAACCAGCCCCAGCATTTT